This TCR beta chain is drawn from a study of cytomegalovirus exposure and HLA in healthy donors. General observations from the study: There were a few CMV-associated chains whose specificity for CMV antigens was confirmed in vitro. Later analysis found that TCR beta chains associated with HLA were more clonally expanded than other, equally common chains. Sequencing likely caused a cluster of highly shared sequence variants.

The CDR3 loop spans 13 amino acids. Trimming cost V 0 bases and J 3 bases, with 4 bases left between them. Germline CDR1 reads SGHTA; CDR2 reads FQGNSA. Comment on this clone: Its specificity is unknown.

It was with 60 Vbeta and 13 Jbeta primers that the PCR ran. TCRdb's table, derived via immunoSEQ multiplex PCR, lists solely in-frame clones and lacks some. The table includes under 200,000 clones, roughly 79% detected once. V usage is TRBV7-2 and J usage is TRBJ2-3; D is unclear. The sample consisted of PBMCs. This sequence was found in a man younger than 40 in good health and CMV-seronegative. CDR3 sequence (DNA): TGTGCCAGCAGCTTAGCCACAACAGATACGCAGTATTTT. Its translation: CASSLATTDTQYF.